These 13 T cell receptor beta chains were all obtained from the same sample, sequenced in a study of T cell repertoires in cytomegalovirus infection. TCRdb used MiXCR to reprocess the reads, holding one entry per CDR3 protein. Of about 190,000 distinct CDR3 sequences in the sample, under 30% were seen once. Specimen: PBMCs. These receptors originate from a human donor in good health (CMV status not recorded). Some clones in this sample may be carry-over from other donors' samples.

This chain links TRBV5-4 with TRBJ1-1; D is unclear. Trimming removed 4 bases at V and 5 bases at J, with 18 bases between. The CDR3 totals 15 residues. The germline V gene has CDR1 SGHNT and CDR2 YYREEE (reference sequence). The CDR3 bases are TGTGCCAGCAGCCTGCGGCTAGGGCAGAGTACTGAAGCTTTCTTT. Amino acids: CASSLRLGQSTEAFF.

DNA of the CDR3: TGCAGCGTTGGTGGAGGGGGGTCCTCAACTAATGAAAAACTGTTTTTT. It is translated as CSVGGGGSSTNEKLFF. V gene TRBV29-1 combines with J gene TRBJ1-4; D possibly corresponds to TRBD1 (6 bases). Germline V gene sequence: CDR1 SQVTM, CDR2 ANQGSEA. The CDR3 totals 16 residues. Trimming took off 4 bases at V and 0 bases at J, with 15 bases between the two ends.

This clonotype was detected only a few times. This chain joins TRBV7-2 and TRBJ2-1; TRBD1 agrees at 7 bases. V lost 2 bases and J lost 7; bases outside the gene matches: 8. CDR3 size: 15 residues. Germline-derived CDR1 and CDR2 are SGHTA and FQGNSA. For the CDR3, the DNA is TGTGCCAGCAGCTTAAGGAGTTCAGGGGGTAATGAGCAGTTCTTC. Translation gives CASSLRSSGGNEQFF.

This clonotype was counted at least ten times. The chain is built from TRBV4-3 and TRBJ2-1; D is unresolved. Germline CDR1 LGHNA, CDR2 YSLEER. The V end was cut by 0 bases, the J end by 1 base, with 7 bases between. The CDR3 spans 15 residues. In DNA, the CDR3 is TGCGCCAGCAGCCAAGAAACGGCGTCCTACAATGAGCAGTTCTTC. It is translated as CASSQETASYNEQFF.

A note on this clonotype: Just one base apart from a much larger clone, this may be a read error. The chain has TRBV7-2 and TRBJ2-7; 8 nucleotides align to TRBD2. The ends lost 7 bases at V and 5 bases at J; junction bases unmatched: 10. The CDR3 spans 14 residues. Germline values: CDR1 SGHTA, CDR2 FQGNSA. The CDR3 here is CASNTGLAHHEQYF. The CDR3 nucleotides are TGTGCCAGCAACACAGGACTAGCACACCACGAGCAGTACTTC.

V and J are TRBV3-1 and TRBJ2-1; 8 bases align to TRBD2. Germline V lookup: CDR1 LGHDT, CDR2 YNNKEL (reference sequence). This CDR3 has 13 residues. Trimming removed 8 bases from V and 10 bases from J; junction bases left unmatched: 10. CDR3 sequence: CASRMSSGEEQFF. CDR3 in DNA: TGTGCCAGCCGTATGAGTAGCGGGGAGGAGCAGTTCTTC.

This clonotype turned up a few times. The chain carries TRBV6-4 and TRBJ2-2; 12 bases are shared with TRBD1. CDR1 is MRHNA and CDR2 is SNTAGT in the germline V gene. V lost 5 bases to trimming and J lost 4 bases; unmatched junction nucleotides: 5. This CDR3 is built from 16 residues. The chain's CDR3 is CASSPGTGGATGELFF. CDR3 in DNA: TGTGCCAGCAGTCCCGGGACAGGGGGCGCCACCGGGGAGCTGTTTTTT.

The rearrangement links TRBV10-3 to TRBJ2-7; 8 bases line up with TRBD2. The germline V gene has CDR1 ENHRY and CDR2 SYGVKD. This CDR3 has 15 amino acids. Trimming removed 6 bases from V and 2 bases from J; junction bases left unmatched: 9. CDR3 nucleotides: TGTGCCATCAGACCCGGGACGGGGGGGACCTACGAGCAGTACTTC. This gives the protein CAIRPGTGGTYEQYF.

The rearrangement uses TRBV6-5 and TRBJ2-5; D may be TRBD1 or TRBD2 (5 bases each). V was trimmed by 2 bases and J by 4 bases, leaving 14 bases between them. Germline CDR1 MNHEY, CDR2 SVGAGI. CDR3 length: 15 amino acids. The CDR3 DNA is TGTGCCAGCAGTTACACGGACCTTGGGGGAGAGACCCAGTACTTC. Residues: CASSYTDLGGETQYF.

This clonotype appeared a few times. The CDR3 region is CASSLESGDDEQYF. The CDR3 region has the DNA TGTGCCAGCAGCTTAGAGTCTGGGGACGACGAGCAGTACTTC. V is TRBV7-6 and J is TRBJ2-7; D possibly uses TRBD1 or TRBD2 (5 bases each). The CDR3 has 14 residues. Germline values: CDR1 SGHVS, CDR2 FNYEAQ. V was trimmed by 1 base and J by 5 bases, leaving 12 bases between them.

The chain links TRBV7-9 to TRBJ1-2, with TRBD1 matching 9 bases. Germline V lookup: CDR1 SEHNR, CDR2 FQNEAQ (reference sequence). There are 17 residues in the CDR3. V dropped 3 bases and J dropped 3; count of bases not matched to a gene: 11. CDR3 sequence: CASSFSDGTGPDYGYTF. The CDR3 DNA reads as TGTGCCAGCAGCTTCTCTGATGGGACAGGGCCTGACTATGGCTACACCTTC.

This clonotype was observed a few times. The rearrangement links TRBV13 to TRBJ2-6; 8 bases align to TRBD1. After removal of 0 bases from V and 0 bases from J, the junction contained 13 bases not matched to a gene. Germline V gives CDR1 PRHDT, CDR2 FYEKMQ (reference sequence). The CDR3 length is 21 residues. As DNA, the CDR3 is TGTGCCAGCAGCTTAGGTATAGCCTGGACAGGGACAGACTCTGGGGCCAACGTCCTGACTTTC. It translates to CASSLGIAWTGTDSGANVLTF.

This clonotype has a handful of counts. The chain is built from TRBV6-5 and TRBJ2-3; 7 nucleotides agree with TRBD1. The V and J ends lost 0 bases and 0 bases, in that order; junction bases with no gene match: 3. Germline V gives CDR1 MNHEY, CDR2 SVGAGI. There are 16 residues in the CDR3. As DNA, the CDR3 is TGTGCCAGCAGTTACTCAGGGGGCCTGAGCACAGATACGCAGTATTTT. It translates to CASSYSGGLSTDTQYF.